This entry lists 11 T cell receptor beta chains sequenced from one sample in a study of control samples from healthy donors and cancer patients. Some clones are missing from TCRdb's copy, which holds only in-frame ones; the method was immunoSEQ multiplex PCR. The sample lists over 150,000 clones, approximately 91% occurring once. The sample taken for sequencing was blood. All receptors derive from a woman in her 40s in good health.

The V and J genes are TRBV6-6 and TRBJ2-1; D is unclear. CDR3 length equals 14 residues. V was clipped by 5 bases and J by 5 bases, with 13 bases between them. Per the germline V gene, CDR1 is MNHNY and CDR2 is SVGAGI (reference sequence). The CDR3: CASSVPAGDNEQFF. As DNA, the CDR3 is TGTGCCAGCAGTGTCCCGGCTGGGGACAATGAGCAGTTCTTC.

This clone has a single count. The J gene is TRBJ2-4, the V gene TRBV7-8; D may be TRBD1 (6 bases). Germline V gene sequence: CDR1 SGHVS, CDR2 FQNEAQ. Deletions cut 2 bases from V and 0 bases from J, with 14 bases between. This CDR3 is built from 17 residues. The CDR3 loop reads CASSLRSGELAKNIQYF. As DNA, the CDR3 is TGTGCCAGCAGCTTAAGGTCAGGGGAACTAGCCAAAAACATTCAGTACTTC.

The chain links TRBV5-1 to TRBJ2-5, with 7 bases that match TRBD2. V was clipped by 5 bases and J by 5 bases; unmatched bases: 21. CDR1 is SGHRS and CDR2 is YFSETQ in the germline V gene. CDR3 length: 18 residues. The CDR3: CASRRSLADRGLGETQYF. The CDR3 DNA reads TGCGCCAGCAGAAGGTCGCTAGCGGATAGAGGGCTCGGTGAGACCCAGTACTTC. Complete variable domain (other parts from reference TRBV5-1 and TRBJ2-5): KAGVTQTPRYLIKTRGQQVTLSCSPISGHRSVSWYQQTPGQGLQFLFEYFSETQRNKGNFPGRFSGRQFSNSRSEMNVSTLELGDSALYLCASRRSLADRGLGETQYFGPGTRLLVL.

The genes are TRBV7-2 and TRBJ2-3, with 11 bases identical to TRBD2. CDR1 SGHTA and CDR2 FQGNSA come from the germline V gene. Unmatched junction bases numbered 17, after V lost 4 bases and J lost 5 bases. This CDR3 has 19 amino acids. This CDR3 reads CASSSRLAASGGWGDTQYF. Here the CDR3 DNA reads TGTGCCAGCAGCTCCCGACTAGCGGCTAGCGGGGGGTGGGGAGATACGCAGTATTTT.

The CDR3 reads CASTLSGSYEQYF. DNA for the CDR3: TGTGCCAGCACCCTCAGCGGATCCTACGAGCAGTACTTC. The chain is built from TRBV7-9 and TRBJ2-7, with D possibly matching TRBD2 (5 bases). CDR1 SEHNR and CDR2 FQNEAQ come from the germline V gene (reference sequence). V was trimmed by 7 bases and J by 1 base, leaving 11 bases between them. There are 13 residues in the CDR3.

The count of this clone is one. The V call is TRBV5-1, the J call TRBJ1-2; 7 bases fit TRBD1. V lost 4 bases, J lost 2 bases, and 2 bases stayed unmatched. The germline gives CDR1 SGHRS, CDR2 YFSETQ. CDR3 length: 13 residues. The CDR3: CASSQGQNYGYTF. In DNA form, the CDR3 reads TGCGCCAGCAGCCAGGGACAGAACTATGGCTACACCTTC.

V and J are TRBV7-9 and TRBJ1-2, with D possibly matching TRBD1 (5 bases). The length of the CDR3 is 15 residues. Germline assignment: CDR1 SEHNR and CDR2 FQNEAQ (reference sequence). Trimming shortened V by 1 base and J by 2 bases, and 11 bases separated the two germline ends. The CDR3 nucleotides read TGTGCCAGCAGCTTAGGATCAGGGTCAAACTATGGCTACACCTTC. Protein: CASSLGSGSNYGYTF.

The count of this clone is one. V is TRBV5-1 and J is TRBJ2-2, with D hard to call. The CDR3 has 16 residues. Germline V gene data show CDR1 as SGHRS and CDR2 as YFSETQ. With 0 bases removed from V and 6 bases from J, the gap between germline ends came to 15 bases. DNA of the CDR3: TGCGCCAGCAGCTTGGCCGGTGGCGTCAACTCCGGGGAGCTGTTTTTT. Protein product: CASSLAGGVNSGELFF.

CDR3 DNA: TGTGCCAGCAGGGAGGGGACCTATTCAGGGGAGCTGTTTTTT. Translating it yields CASREGTYSGELFF. The chain combines TRBV6-5 with TRBJ2-2; D is possibly TRBD2 (6 bases). The V end was cut by 6 bases, the J end by 8 bases, with 16 bases between. The CDR3 length is 14 residues. Germline CDR1 is MNHEY and CDR2 is SVGAGI.

This clone was seen a single time. The rearrangement uses TRBV6-5 and TRBJ1-6; a weak D match, TRBD1 (5 bases). In germline, CDR1 is MNHEY, CDR2 SVGAGI. The length of the CDR3 is 13 residues. The germline V and J ends were trimmed by 4 bases and 14 bases, with 15 bases remaining between them. The CDR3 DNA reads as TGTGCCAGCAGTTCCCTGGGAGGGGAATCCCTCCACTTT. Amino acids: CASSSLGGESLHF.

CDR3 residues: CASSEGTGGSPLHF. The CDR3 DNA reads TGTGCCAGCAGTGAGGGGACAGGGGGCTCACCCCTCCACTTT. The chain carries TRBV6-4 and TRBJ1-6; 12 positions agree with TRBD1. The CDR3 is 14 amino acids. V lost 3 bases to trimming and J lost 10 bases; unmatched junction nucleotides: 1. The germline V gene encodes CDR1 MRHNA and CDR2 SNTAGT.